The clone carrying this TCR beta chain has more than one count but fewer than ten. This record belongs to a study of blood T cell repertoires in COVID-19. Profiled with immunoSEQ multiplex PCR; TCRdb holds only in-frame clones, not every one. The sample has hundreds of thousands of clones, around 83% seen once; the top ten hold 12%. CDR1 is LNHDA, CDR2 SQIVND, per germline (reference sequence). This CDR3 has 18 amino acids. V shed 3 bases and J 3 bases; nucleotides not matched to a gene: 12. Sequencing was performed on peripheral blood. The chain uses TRBV19 and TRBJ2-1; TRBD2 agrees at 9 bases. The receptor comes from a woman aged 60-70 years with active or convalescent COVID-19. This CDR3 reads CASSIPRPGLAFYNEQFF. CDR3 coding DNA: TGTGCCAGTAGTATCCCTCGCCCGGGACTAGCTTTCTACAATGAGCAGTTCTTC.